The next 10 T cell receptor beta chains were all read from a single sample in a study of T-cell reconstitution after alpha-beta-depleted transplantation in children. Construction of the TCRbeta library involved unique molecular identifiers. TCRdb called the PCR reads again in MiXCR, with one record for every CDR3 protein. This sample yields hundreds of thousands of distinct CDR3 sequences, of which approximately 14% are seen a single time; 0.79% belongs to the top ten. This sample comprised PBMCs, obtained before TCRalphabeta/CD19-depleted stem cell transplant. Every receptor here comes from a girl aged 2 to 10 with congenital amegakaryocytic thrombocytopenia, due to receive a stem cell transplant.

In this sample, this clonotype turned up a few times. J is TRBJ1-1 and V is TRBV20-1; D possibly corresponds to TRBD1 (6 bases). The CDR3 has 15 amino acids. Germline CDR1 reads DFQATT; CDR2 reads SNEGSKA (reference sequence). The germline V and J ends were trimmed by 1 base and 3 bases, with 15 bases remaining between them. CDR3 protein: CSARASRGGHTEAFF. The CDR3 region has the DNA TGCAGTGCTAGAGCCTCCCGCGGGGGGCACACTGAAGCTTTCTTT.

Comments on this clonotype: A junction boundary mismatches the germline segment, possibly from a read error. The rearrangement uses TRBV12-3 or TRBV12-4 and TRBJ2-3; 10 positions agree with TRBD2. This CDR3 contains 18 residues. The CDR3 is CDSSSLAGASWGTDTQYF. In nucleotides, the CDR3 is TGTGACAGCAGTTCCCTAGCGGGAGCCTCTTGGGGCACAGATACGCAGTATTTT.

This clonotype was seen ten or more times. The chain is built from TRBV5-1 and TRBJ2-1; D remains unclear. The germline V gene has CDR1 SGHRS and CDR2 YFSETQ. The CDR3 loop spans 13 amino acids. The V end lost 2 bases, the J end lost 5 bases, and 8 bases lay between the germline ends. DNA of the CDR3: TGCGCCAGCAGCTTTGGGCTCGACAATGAGCAGTTCTTC. Protein sequence: CASSFGLDNEQFF.

This clonotype was counted at least ten times. The chain employs TRBV20-1 and TRBJ2-4; D unresolved. V dropped 3 bases and J dropped 0 bases, with 12 bases sitting between them. Germline V gene lookup returns CDR1 DFQATT and CDR2 SNEGSKA (reference sequence). The CDR3 contains 15 residues. CDR3 DNA sequence: TGCAGTGCTAGTAACCCAGCAGTAGCCAAAAACATTCAGTACTTC. Protein product: CSASNPAVAKNIQYF.

CDR3 loop: CASSLYPAGGRVEETQYF. The CDR3 coding sequence is TGTGCCAGCAGCTTATACCCAGCGGGAGGCCGGGTTGAGGAGACCCAGTACTTC. The chain has TRBV11-2 and TRBJ2-5, with 9 bases fitting TRBD2. The V gene's germline CDR1 is SGHAT and CDR2 FQNNGV. The junction had 15 bases not matched to a gene; V was cut back by 2 bases and J by 5 bases. The CDR3 has 18 amino acids.

This clonotype came up a few times. V usage is TRBV5-1 and J usage is TRBJ2-2; D gene ambiguous. Trimming left V 1 base short and J 0 bases short, with 10 bases between. Germline CDR1 reads SGHRS; CDR2 reads YFSETQ. The CDR3 length is 16 residues. This CDR3 reads CASSLFSGSNTGELFF. The CDR3 nucleotides are TGCGCCAGCAGCTTGTTTTCCGGGTCGAACACCGGGGAGCTGTTTTTT. The whole variable domain, remainder taken from reference TRBV5-1 and TRBJ2-2, is KAGVTQTPRYLIKTRGQQVTLSCSPISGHRSVSWYQQTPGQGLQFLFEYFSETQRNKGNFPGRFSGRQFSNSRSEMNVSTLELGDSALYLCASSLFSGSNTGELFFGEGSRLTVL.

The chain joins TRBV20-1 to TRBJ2-1; D gene unclear. The germline V and J ends were trimmed by 1 base and 0 bases, with 10 bases remaining between them. The CDR3 length is 15 residues. Germline CDR1 DFQATT, CDR2 SNEGSKA (reference sequence). CDR3 in amino acids: CSARGAESSYNEQFF. In DNA, the CDR3 is TGCAGTGCTAGAGGGGCGGAGAGCTCCTACAATGAGCAGTTCTTC.

This chain uses TRBV20-1 with TRBJ2-1, with a possible D match to TRBD2 (6 bases). This CDR3 region has 13 residues. Per the germline V gene, CDR1 is DFQATT and CDR2 is SNEGSKA (reference sequence). V was trimmed by 6 bases and J by 7 bases, leaving 16 bases between them. The CDR3 DNA is TGCAGTGCCGGAGGGAGTAGCGGTAATGAGCAGTTCTTC. It encodes CSAGGSSGNEQFF.

This clonotype was seen at least ten times. The chain has TRBV25-1 and TRBJ2-5; 8 bases match TRBD1. V gave up 3 bases and J gave up 4 bases; unmatched junction bases: 4. The CDR3 is 14 amino acids. Germline loops: CDR1 MGHDK, CDR2 SYGVNS. CDR3 amino acids: CASSDRQGRETQYF. DNA for the CDR3: TGTGCCAGCAGTGACCGACAGGGGCGAGAGACCCAGTACTTC. The full variable domain, its missing parts supplied by reference TRBV25-1 and TRBJ2-5, is EADIYQTPRYLVIGTGKKITLECSQTMGHDKMYWYQQDPGMELHLIHYSYGVNSTEKGDLSSESTVSRIRTEHFPLTLESARPSHTSQYLCASSDRQGRETQYFGPGTRLLVL.

The chain recombines TRBV12-3 or TRBV12-4 with TRBJ2-3, with TRBD2 matching over 12 bases. This CDR3 contains 15 residues. V gave up 8 bases and J gave up 1 base; unmatched junction bases: 4. CDR3 amino acids: CASASGRAGTDTQYF. CDR3 DNA: TGTGCCAGCGCTAGCGGGAGGGCCGGCACAGATACGCAGTATTTT.